Sequencing of this T cell receptor (beta chain) was carried out in a study of T-cell reconstitution after alpha-beta-depleted transplantation in children. Study-level findings and limits: Counts and diversity of T cells one year after transplant came mostly from newly produced T cells.

CDR3 size: 13 residues. V gave up 2 bases and J gave up 8 bases, with 10 bases separating them. This clonotype was counted between two and nine times. Its target is unknown. TCRbeta library preparation incorporated unique molecular identifiers. Via MiXCR, TCRdb re-called the PCR reads, giving one row per CDR3 protein. This sample carries roughly 100,000 distinct CDR3 sequences, approximately 6% of them seen once, and the ten largest clones take 5.5% to 7%. V and J are TRBV12-3 or TRBV12-4 and TRBJ2-4; the D is unclear. This TCR was sampled from a female patient between 2 and 15 years old who had a stem cell transplant for Fanconi anemia, so the T cells may come from the graft donor. Here the sequenced sample was PBMCs, mostly from graft donor cells, taken 60 days after TCRalphabeta/CD19-depleted stem cell transplant. CDR3 loop: CASSLRTQDIQYF. The CDR3 nucleotides are TGTGCCAGCAGTTTAAGGACCCAAGACATTCAGTACTTC.